The source of this T cell receptor beta chain is a study of patients and donors after allogeneic stem cell transplantation. A single record per CDR3 protein comes from TCRdb applying MiXCR to the RT-PCR reads. The data contain 410,000 or so distinct CDR3 sequences, 16% of them seen just once; the ten biggest clones take up roughly 7%. The CDR3 contains 14 residues. V lost 11 bases to trimming and J lost 2 bases, with 19 bases between them. Per the germline V gene, CDR1 is MNHNS and CDR2 is SASEGT. This chain joins TRBV6-1 and TRBJ2-7, with a possible D match to TRBD1 (6 bases). This receptor was obtained from a human donor who was either an allogeneic HSCT recipient or a stem cell or donor lymphocyte infusion donor (not recorded which). It is not recorded whose cells these are; they may come from a transplant donor. The source material was blood, either unsorted or a sorted T cell fraction (not recorded which). Written as DNA, the CDR3 is TGTGCCTCATCCCGGGACACTAGAACCTACGAGCAGTACTTC. This codes for CASSRDTRTYEQYF.